Each of the 10 T cell receptor beta chains below was sequenced from the same sample in a study of Graves' ophthalmopathy and Graves' hyperthyroidism. RNA transcripts yielded amplified TCR beta CDR3 regions. Second-round multiplex PCR followed a first-round RT-PCR using HTBI primers. TCRdb re-called the multiplex PCR reads through MiXCR, storing one row per CDR3 protein. The sample contains hundreds of thousands of distinct CDR3 sequences, approximately 39% of which appear only once. The sample consisted of peripheral blood. The source of these receptors is an adult man with Graves' ophthalmopathy.

The chain carries TRBV29-1 and TRBJ1-3; 10 bases align to TRBD1. Germline CDR1 reads SQVTM; CDR2 reads ANQGSEA. The CDR3 consists of 12 residues. The CDR3 spells CRGQGMGNTIYF. In DNA form, the CDR3 reads TGCAGGGGACAGGGGATGGGGAACACCATATATTTT.

V gene TRBV5-6 combines with J gene TRBJ1-1; D is unclear. CDR3 length equals 14 residues. V was pared by 1 base and J by 3 bases, with 10 bases between. The germline V gene has CDR1 SGHDT and CDR2 YYEEEE. The CDR3 reads CASSLLGRYTEAFF. The CDR3 DNA sequence: TGTGCCAGCAGCTTGTTAGGGCGGTACACTGAAGCTTTCTTT.

A note on this clonotype: Being one base from a much bigger clone, this may be a read error. This chain joins TRBV7-8 and TRBJ2-5; the D is unclear. The CDR3 covers 13 residues. The V and J ends lost 5 bases and 7 bases respectively, with 14 bases between them. Germline-derived CDR1 and CDR2 are SGHVS and FQNEAQ. Here the CDR3 reads CASSRRTWGTQYF. DNA of the CDR3: TGTGCCAGCAGCCGAAGGACCTGGGGGACCCAGTACTTC.

The V call is TRBV18, the J call TRBJ2-7, with 8 bases identical to TRBD1. Germline CDR1 and CDR2: KGHSH and LQKENI. With 0 bases clipped from V and 6 bases from J, the junction kept 1 base outside the gene matches. The CDR3 totals 13 residues. The CDR3 DNA follows: TGTGCCAGCTCACCACCGGGACAGGTCGAGCAGTACTTC. This encodes CASSPPGQVEQYF.

The rearrangement uses TRBV29-1 and TRBJ2-5; D is ambiguous. V lost 4 bases and J lost 3, with 6 bases in between. The length of the CDR3 is 11 residues. Germline CDR1 is SQVTM and CDR2 is ANQGSEA. CDR3 loop: CSVGVEETQYF. As DNA, the CDR3 is TGCAGCGTTGGGGTCGAAGAGACCCAGTACTTC.

This clonotype was picked up many times. V usage is TRBV7-9 and J usage is TRBJ2-7; perhaps TRBD2 as D (6 bases). Deletions cut 2 bases from V and 7 bases from J, with 18 bases between. CDR1 and CDR2 from the germline V gene are SEHNR and FQNEAQ (reference sequence). The CDR3 contains 15 residues. The CDR3 DNA reads as TGTGCCAGCAGCTTATGGTCGCTCACGGCGGGGGAGCAGTACTTC. Translating gives CASSLWSLTAGEQYF.

In this sample, this clonotype turned up once. The rearrangement joins TRBV12-3 or TRBV12-4 to TRBJ2-5; no clear D. The CDR3 spans 14 residues. V lost 9 bases and J 5 bases, leaving 19 bases between the germline ends. CDR3 sequence (DNA): TGTGCCAGAGAAGGAGTATCAGCCCTGGAGACCCAGTACTTC. This gives the protein CAREGVSALETQYF.

This clonotype was seen repeatedly, ten times or more. The rearrangement uses TRBV7-9 and TRBJ1-6; D remains ambiguous. V was trimmed by 3 bases and J by 7 bases, leaving 4 bases between them. CDR3 length: 12 residues. Germline V CDR1 and CDR2: SEHNR, FQNEAQ (reference sequence). DNA for the CDR3: TGTGCCAGCAGCTTTTTGAATTCACCCCTCCACTTT. Translated: CASSFLNSPLHF.

This clonotype was seen repeatedly, ten times or more. The rearrangement joins TRBV7-8 to TRBJ1-1, with a tentative D call TRBD1 (5 bases). CDR1 is SGHVS, CDR2 FQNEAQ, per germline. V was pared by 2 bases and J by 1 base, with 8 bases between. CDR3 length equals 14 residues. CDR3 loop: CASSLYRRNTEAFF. The CDR3, as DNA: TGTGCCAGCAGCTTATACAGGAGGAACACTGAAGCTTTCTTT.

The rearrangement links TRBV5-1 to TRBJ1-4; no definite D call. CDR1 and CDR2 (germline): SGHRS, YFSETQ. V dropped 0 bases and J dropped 2 bases, with 11 bases sitting between them. This CDR3 comprises 16 residues. CDR3 nucleotides: TGCGCCAGCAGCTTGGCCCTCCGGGAGACTAATGAAAAACTGTTTTTT. Translation gives CASSLALRETNEKLFF.